Given below is one TCR beta chain in context. Antigen unknown. The PCR made use of 60 Vbeta and 13 Jbeta primers. The method was immunoSEQ multiplex PCR; TCRdb's version includes in-frame clones alone and lacks a portion of them. The sample lists about 180,000 clones, about four fifths occurring once. The data belong to a study of cytomegalovirus exposure and HLA in healthy donors. About the study: When 398 donors were genotyped, around 77% of them were found to fall in the Caucasian-associated ancestry cluster.

Study results and limitations: For most subjects, TCR beta sequences were reported to predict HLA-A and HLA-B alleles with accuracy.

The CDR3 runs to 13 residues. Germline V gene data show CDR1 as MNHNS and CDR2 as SASEGT. Trimming stripped 10 bases from V and 8 bases from J, with 17 bases between. This receptor was taken from a woman in her twenties or thirties in good health and CMV-seronegative. Input material: PBMCs. The J gene is TRBJ1-4, the V gene TRBV6-1, with TRBD1 as a possible D gene (5 bases). The CDR3 DNA follows: TGTGCCACGGCGCGGGGGTTGTGGGAAAAACTGTTTTTT. It translates to CATARGLWEKLFF.